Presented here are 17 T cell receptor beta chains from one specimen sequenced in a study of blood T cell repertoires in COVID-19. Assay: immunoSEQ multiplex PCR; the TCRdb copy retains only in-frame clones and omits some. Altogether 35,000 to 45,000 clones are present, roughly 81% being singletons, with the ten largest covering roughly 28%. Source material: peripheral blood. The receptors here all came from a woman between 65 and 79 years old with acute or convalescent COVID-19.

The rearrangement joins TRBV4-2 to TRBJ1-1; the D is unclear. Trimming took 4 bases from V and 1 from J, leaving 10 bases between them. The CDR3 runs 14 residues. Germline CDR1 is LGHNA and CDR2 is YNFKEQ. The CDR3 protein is CASSPPYRNTEAFF. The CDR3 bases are TGTGCCAGCAGCCCCCCCTATAGGAACACTGAAGCTTTCTTT.

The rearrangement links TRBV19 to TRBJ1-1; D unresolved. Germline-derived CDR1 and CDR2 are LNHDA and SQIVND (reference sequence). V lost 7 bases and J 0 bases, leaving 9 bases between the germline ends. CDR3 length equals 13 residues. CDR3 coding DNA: TGTGCCAGTACCGTGACACTGAACACTGAAGCTTTCTTT. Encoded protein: CASTVTLNTEAFF.

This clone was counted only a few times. CDR3 sequence (DNA): TGTGCCAGCAGCCAAGCCGGGACACGGCACCAACCTTTCTTT. This gives the protein CASSQAGTRHQPFF. The J gene is TRBJ1-1, the V gene TRBV3-1 (or the pseudogene TRBV3-2); D possibly corresponds to TRBD1 (6 bases). The germline V gene encodes CDR1 LGHDT and CDR2 YNNKEL (reference sequence). Trimming pared 1 base from V and 12 bases from J, leaving 18 bases between. The CDR3 loop spans 14 amino acids.

This CDR3 reads CASRTAGGLASTEAFF. For the CDR3, the DNA is TGTGCCAGCAGGACGGCTGGGGGACTTGCCAGCACTGAAGCTTTCTTT. The rearrangement links TRBV2 to TRBJ1-1; D perhaps matches TRBD1 (5 bases). The CDR3 has 16 residues. Germline V CDR1 and CDR2: SNHLY, FYNNEI. V lost 6 bases, J lost 4 bases, and 21 bases lay in between.

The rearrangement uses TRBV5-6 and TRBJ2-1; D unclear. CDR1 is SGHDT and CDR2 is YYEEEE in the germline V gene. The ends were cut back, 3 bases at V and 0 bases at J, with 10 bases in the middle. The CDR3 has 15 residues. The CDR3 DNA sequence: TGTGCCAGCAGCTACGACATAAGCTCCTACAATGAGCAGTTCTTC. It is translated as CASSYDISSYNEQFF.

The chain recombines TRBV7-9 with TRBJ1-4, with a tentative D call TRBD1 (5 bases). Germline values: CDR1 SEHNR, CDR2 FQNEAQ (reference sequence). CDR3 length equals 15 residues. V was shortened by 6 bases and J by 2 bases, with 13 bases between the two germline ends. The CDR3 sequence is CASSEGATTNEKLFF. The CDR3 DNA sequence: TGTGCCAGCAGTGAAGGGGCGACGACTAATGAAAAACTGTTTTTT.

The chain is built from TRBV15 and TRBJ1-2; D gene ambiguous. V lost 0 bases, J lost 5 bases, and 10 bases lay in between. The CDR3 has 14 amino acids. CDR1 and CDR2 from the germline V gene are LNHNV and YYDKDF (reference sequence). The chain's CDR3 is CATSRDGRSYGYTF. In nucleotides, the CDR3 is TGTGCCACCAGCAGAGATGGCAGGTCGTATGGCTACACCTTC.

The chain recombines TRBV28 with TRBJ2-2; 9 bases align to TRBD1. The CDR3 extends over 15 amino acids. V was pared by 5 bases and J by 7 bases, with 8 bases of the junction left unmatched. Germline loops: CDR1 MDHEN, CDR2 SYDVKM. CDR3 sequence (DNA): TGTGCCAGCAGTCTATACAGGGGGCAGGGCGGGGAGCTGTTTTTT. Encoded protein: CASSLYRGQGGELFF.

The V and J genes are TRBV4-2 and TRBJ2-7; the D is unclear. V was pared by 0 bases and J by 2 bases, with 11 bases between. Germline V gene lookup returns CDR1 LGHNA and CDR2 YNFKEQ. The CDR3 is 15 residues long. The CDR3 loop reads CASSQELPTAYEQYF. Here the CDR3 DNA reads TGTGCCAGCAGCCAAGAACTACCTACCGCCTACGAGCAGTACTTC.

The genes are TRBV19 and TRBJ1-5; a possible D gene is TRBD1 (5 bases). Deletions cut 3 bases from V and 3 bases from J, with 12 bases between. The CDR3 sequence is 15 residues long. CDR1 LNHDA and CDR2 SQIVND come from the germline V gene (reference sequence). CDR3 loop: CASSMARGTNQPQHF. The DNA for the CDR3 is TGTGCCAGTAGTATGGCACGGGGGACCAATCAGCCCCAGCATTTT.

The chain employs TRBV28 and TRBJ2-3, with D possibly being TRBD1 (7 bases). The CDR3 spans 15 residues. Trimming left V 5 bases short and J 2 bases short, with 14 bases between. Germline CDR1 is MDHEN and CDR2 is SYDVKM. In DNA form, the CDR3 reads TGTGCCAGCAGTCCAGGGGGGCCACTCACAGATACGCAGTATTTT. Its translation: CASSPGGPLTDTQYF.

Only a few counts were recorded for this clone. CDR3 sequence: CASSILGQGAAQYF. As DNA, the CDR3 is TGTGCCAGTAGTATTCTTGGACAGGGGGCGGCTCAGTACTTC. This sequence joins TRBV19 and TRBJ2-4; the match to TRBD1 covers 11 bases. Germline V CDR1 and CDR2: LNHDA, SQIVND (reference sequence). After removal of 3 bases from V and 12 bases from J, the junction contained 7 bases not matched to a gene. This CDR3 comprises 14 residues.

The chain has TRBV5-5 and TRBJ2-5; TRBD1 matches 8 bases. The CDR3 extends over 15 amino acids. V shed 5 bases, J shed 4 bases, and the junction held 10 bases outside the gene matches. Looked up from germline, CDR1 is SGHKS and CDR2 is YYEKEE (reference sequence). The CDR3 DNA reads TGTGCCAGCAGTACTGACCCAGGGGGCCCAGAGACCCAGTACTTC. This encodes CASSTDPGGPETQYF.

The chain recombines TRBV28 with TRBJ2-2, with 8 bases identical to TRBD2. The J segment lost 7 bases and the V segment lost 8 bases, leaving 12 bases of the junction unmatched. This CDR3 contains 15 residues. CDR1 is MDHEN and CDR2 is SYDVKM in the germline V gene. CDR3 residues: CASFSQAGVVGELFF. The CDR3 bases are TGTGCCAGCTTTTCCCAAGCGGGGGTTGTCGGGGAGCTGTTTTTT.

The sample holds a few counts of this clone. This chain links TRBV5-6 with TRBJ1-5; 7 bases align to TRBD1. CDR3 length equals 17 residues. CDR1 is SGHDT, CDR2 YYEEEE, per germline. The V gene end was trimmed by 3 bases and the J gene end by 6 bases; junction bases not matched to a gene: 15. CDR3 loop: CASSYFGRGGERQPQHF. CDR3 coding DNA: TGTGCCAGCAGCTACTTTGGTCGAGGGGGCGAACGTCAGCCCCAGCATTTT.

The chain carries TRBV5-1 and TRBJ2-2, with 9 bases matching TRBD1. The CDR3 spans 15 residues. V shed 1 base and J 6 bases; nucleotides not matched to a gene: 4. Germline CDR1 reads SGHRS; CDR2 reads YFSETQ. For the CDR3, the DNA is TGCGCCAGCAGCTTGTCACAGGGGGCATCCGGGGAGCTGTTTTTT. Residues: CASSLSQGASGELFF.

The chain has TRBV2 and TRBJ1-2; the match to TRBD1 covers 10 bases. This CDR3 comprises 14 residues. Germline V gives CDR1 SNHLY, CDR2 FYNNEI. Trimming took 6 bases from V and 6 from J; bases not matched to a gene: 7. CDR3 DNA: TGTGCCAGCAGGAGGGACAGGGGTTCGGATGGCTACACCTTC. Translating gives CASRRDRGSDGYTF.